This T cell receptor (beta chain) was captured by sequencing in a study of CXCR3-negative and CXCR3-positive naive CD8 T cells. General study results and limits: Surface CD5 was comparable between naive subsets; TCR strength was inferred from TRB CDR3 properties. Both naive subsets showed comparably high diversity, and memory CD8+ cells showed much lower diversity. CXCR3-positive naive cells had more hydrophobic TRB CDR3s than CXCR3-negative naive cells.

The CDR3 runs 15 residues. Germline values: CDR1 SQVTM, CDR2 ANQGSEA. Libraries were UMI-labeled 5' RACE TRB cDNA. TCRdb processed the 5' RACE reads again and assigns one entry to each CDR3 protein, with no DNA. Recorded for this sample: around 140,000 distinct CDR3 sequences. Worth noting for this clonotype: Antigen unknown.

This sequence originates from a human donor in good health. Some clones in this sample may be carry-over from other donors' samples. The gene calls are TRBV29-1 and TRBJ2-1; the TCRdb D gene call, TRBD1, has no DNA to confirm it. Sequenced input: naive CXCR3+ CD8+ T cells from blood. The subset denotes: CD45RO-CCR7+CD27+CD95- naive CD8+ T cells expressing CXCR3 (TNR3+). The CDR3 here is CSVPSRGAFDLEQFF.